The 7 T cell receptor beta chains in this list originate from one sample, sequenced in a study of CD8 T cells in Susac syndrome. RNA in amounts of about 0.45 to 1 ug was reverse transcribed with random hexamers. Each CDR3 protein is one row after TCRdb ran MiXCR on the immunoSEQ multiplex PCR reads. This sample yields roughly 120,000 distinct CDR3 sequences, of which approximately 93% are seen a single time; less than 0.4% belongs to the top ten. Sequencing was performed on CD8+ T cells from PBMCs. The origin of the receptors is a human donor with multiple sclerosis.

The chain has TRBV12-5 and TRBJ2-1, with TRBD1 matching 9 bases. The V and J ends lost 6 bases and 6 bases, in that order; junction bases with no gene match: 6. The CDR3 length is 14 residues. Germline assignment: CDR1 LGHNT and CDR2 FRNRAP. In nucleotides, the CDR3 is TGTGCTAGTGGCCGGGACAGGGCGGGCAATGAGCAGTTCTTC. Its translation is CASGRDRAGNEQFF.

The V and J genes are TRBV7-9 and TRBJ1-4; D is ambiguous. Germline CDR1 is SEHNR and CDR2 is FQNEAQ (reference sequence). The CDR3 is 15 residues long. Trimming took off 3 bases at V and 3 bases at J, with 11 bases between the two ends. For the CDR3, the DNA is TGTGCCAGCAGCTTTTTGTCAGAATCTAATGAAAAACTGTTTTTT. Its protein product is CASSFLSESNEKLFF.

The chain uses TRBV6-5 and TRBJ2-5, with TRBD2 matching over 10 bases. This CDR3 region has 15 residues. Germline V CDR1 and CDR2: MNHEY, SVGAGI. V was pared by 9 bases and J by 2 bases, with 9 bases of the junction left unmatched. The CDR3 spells CASRGASGGQETQYF. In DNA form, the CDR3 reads TGTGCCAGTAGGGGGGCTAGCGGGGGACAAGAGACCCAGTACTTC.

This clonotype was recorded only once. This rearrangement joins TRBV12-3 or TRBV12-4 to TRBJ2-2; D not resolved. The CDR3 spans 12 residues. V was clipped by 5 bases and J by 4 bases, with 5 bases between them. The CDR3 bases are TGTGCCAGCAGTACTCCCACCGGGGAGCTGTTTTTT. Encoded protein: CASSTPTGELFF.

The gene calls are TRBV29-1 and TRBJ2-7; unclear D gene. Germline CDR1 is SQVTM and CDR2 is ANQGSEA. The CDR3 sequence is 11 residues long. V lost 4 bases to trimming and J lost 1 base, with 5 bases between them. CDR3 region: CSVGQSYEQYF. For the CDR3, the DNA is TGCAGCGTTGGGCAGTCCTACGAGCAGTACTTC.

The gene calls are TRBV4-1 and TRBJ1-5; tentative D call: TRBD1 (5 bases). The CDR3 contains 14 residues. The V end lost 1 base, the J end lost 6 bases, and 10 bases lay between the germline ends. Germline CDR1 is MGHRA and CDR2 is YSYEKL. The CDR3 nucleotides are TGCGCCAGCAGCCAAGTGCAGGGTGGTCAGCCCCAGCATTTT. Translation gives CASSQVQGGQPQHF.

The DNA for the CDR3 is TGTGCCAGCAGCTACCACCTAAAGAGACCCCACGAGCAGTACGTC. Translating it yields CASSYHLKRPHEQYV. The V call is TRBV5-6, the J call TRBJ2-7; no clear D. Trimming left V 3 bases short and J 5 bases short, with 18 bases between. This CDR3 spans 15 amino acids. CDR1 and CDR2 from the germline V gene are SGHDT and YYEEEE.